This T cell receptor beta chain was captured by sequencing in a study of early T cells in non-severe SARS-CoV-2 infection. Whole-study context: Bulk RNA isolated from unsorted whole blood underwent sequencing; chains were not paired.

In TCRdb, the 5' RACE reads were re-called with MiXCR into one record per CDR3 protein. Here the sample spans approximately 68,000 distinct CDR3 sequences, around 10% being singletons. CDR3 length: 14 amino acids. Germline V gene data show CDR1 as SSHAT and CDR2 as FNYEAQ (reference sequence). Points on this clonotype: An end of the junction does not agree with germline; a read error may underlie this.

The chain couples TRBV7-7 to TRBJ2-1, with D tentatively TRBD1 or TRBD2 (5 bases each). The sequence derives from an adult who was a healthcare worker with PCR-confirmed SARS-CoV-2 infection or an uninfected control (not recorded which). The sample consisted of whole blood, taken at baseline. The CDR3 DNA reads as TGTGCCAGCAGTTTAGATTTCGGGGCCCATGAGCAGTTCTTC. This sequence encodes CASSLDFGAHEQFF.